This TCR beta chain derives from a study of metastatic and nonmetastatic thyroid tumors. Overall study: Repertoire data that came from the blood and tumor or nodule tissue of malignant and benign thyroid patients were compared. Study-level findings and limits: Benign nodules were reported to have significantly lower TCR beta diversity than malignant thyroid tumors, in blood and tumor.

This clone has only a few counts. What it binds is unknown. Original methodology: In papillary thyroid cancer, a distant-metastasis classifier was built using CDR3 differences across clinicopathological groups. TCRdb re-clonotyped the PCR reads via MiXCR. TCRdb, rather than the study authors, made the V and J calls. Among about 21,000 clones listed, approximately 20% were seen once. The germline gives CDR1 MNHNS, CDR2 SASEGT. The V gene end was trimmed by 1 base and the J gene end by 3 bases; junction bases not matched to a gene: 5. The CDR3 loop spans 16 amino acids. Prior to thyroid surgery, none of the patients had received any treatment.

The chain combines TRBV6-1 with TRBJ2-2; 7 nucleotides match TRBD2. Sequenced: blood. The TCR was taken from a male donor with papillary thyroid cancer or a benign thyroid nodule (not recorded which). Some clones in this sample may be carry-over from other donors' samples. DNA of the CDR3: TGTGCCAGCAGTGAAGGAAGGACTAGAGACACCGGGGAGCTGTTTTTT. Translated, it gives CASSEGRTRDTGELFF.